This T cell receptor beta chain was observed in a study of human T cells and chemical hapten exposure. The CDR3 runs to 14 residues. The germline V gene has CDR1 SGHTA and CDR2 FQGTGA. The ends were cut back, 2 bases at V and 1 base at J, with 8 bases in the middle. This clonotype was detected a few times. TCRdb re-called the RACE reads with MiXCR, one entry per CDR3 protein. The data show nearly 350,000 distinct CDR3 sequences, with approximately 6.3% seen just once and 8% to 9% held by the top ten. Described time point: patch test 1, 2 weeks after DPC sensitization. Treatment here: therapeutic diphenylcyclopropenone sensitization with weekly scalp DPC.

Sample: whole blood, taken in connection with sensitization to the hapten diphenylcyclopropenone (DPC). The rearrangement uses TRBV7-3 and TRBJ1-1; unclear D gene. The clonotype comes from a young woman with alopecia areata. Some clones in this sample may be carry-over from other donors' samples. The chain's CDR3 is CASSLRRGNTEAFF. The CDR3 bases are TGTGCCAGCAGCTTACGGAGAGGGAACACTGAAGCTTTCTTT. Full variable domain (missing parts from reference TRBV7-3 and TRBJ1-1): GAGVSQTPSNKVTEKGKYVELRCDPISGHTALYWYRQSLGQGPEFLIYFQGTGAADDSGLPNDRFFAVRPEGSVSTLKIQRTERGDSAVYLCASSLRRGNTEAFFGQGTRLTVV.